This TCR beta chain came from a study of cytomegalovirus exposure and HLA in healthy donors. Notes on this clone: Its matching antigen is unknown.

General observations from the study: HLA-A and HLA-B allele assignments for most subjects were reportedly predicted accurately using TCR beta sequences. Previous analysis showed most TCR beta V segments were productive about 87% or about 30% of the time.

PCR used 60 Vbeta primers and 13 Jbeta primers. TCRdb's copy holds only in-frame clones and misses some; the assay was immunoSEQ multiplex PCR. This sample carries some 170,000 clones, 80% of them seen once, and the ten largest clones take about 4.7%. Sequencing was performed on PBMCs. This TCR came from a man between 25 and 39 years old in good health and CMV-seronegative.

Written as DNA, the CDR3 is TGTGCCAGCAGCCAATCGGACAGGGCTGATGGCTACACCTTC. Residues: CASSQSDRADGYTF. The V call is TRBV11-1, the J call TRBJ1-2; 8 bases line up with TRBD1. V dropped 5 bases and J dropped 6; count of bases not matched to a gene: 8. CDR1 and CDR2 from the germline V gene are SGHAT and FQDESV (reference sequence). CDR3 length: 14 amino acids.